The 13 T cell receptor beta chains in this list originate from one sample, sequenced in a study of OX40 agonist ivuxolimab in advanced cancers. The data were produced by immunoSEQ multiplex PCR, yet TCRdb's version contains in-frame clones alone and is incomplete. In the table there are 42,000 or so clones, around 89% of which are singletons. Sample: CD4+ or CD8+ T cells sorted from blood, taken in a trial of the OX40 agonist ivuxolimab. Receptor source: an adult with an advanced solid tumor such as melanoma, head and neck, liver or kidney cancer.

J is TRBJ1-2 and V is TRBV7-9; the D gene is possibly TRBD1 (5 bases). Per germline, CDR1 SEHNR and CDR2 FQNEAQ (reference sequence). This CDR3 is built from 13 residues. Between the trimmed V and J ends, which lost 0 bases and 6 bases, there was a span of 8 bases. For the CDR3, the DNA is TGTGCCAGCAGCTTAGCCGGGGGAAATGGCTACACCTTC. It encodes CASSLAGGNGYTF.

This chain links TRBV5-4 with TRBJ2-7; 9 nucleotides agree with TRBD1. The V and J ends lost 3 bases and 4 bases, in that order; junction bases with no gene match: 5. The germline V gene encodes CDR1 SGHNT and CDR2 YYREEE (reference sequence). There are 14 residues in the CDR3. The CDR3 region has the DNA TGTGCCAGCAGCTCCCGGACAGGGGAGTACGAGCAGTACTTC. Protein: CASSSRTGEYEQYF.

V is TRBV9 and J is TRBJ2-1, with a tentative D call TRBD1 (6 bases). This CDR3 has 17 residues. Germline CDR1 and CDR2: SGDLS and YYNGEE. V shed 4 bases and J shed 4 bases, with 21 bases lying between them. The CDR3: CASSPSLRDIAYNEQFF. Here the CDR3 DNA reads TGTGCCAGCAGCCCCTCGCTCCGGGACATAGCGTACAATGAGCAGTTCTTC.

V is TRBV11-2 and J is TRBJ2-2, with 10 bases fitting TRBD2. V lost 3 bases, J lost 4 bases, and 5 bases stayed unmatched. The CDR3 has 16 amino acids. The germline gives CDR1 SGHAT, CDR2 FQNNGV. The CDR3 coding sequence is TGTGCCAGCAGCTTCCAAGCGGGGGGGAGCACCGGGGAGCTGTTTTTT. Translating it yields CASSFQAGGSTGELFF.

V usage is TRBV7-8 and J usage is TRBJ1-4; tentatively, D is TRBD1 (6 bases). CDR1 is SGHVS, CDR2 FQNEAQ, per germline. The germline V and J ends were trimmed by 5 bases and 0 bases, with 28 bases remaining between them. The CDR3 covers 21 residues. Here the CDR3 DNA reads TGTGCCAGCAGCCTCCAGGTTCCCGGGACAAGGGGACCTGCAACTAATGAAAAACTGTTTTTT. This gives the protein CASSLQVPGTRGPATNEKLFF. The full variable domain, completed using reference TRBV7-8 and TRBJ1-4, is GAGVSQSPRYKVAKRGQDVALRCDPISGHVSLFWYQQALGQGPEFLTYFQNEAQLDKSGLPSDRFFAERPEGSVSTLKIQRTQQEDSAVYLCASSLQVPGTRGPATNEKLFFGSGTQLSVL.

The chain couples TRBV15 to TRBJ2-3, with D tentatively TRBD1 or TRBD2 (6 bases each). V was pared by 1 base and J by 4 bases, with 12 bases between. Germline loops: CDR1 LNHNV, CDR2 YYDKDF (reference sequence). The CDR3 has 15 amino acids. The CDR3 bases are TGTGCCACCAGCAGAGTTTCCGGGGGCGCAGATACGCAGTATTTT. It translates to CATSRVSGGADTQYF.

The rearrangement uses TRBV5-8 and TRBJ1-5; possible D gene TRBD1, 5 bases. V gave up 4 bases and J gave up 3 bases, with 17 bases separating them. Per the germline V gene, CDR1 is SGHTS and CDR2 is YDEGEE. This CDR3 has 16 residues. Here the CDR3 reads CASSALTGPSNQPQHF. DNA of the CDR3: TGTGCCAGCAGCGCCCTAACAGGTCCCTCCAATCAGCCCCAGCATTTT.

The CDR3 DNA sequence: TGTGCCAGCAGCATAACAGGGGGCGACTATGGCTACACCTTC. It codes for CASSITGGDYGYTF. The chain joins TRBV7-2 to TRBJ1-2; 9 nucleotides match TRBD1. The J segment lost 3 bases and the V segment lost 5 bases, leaving 4 bases of the junction unmatched. This CDR3 has 14 residues. Germline V gene data show CDR1 as SGHTA and CDR2 as FQGNSA.

The CDR3 DNA sequence: TGTGCCATCAGTGATAAAGCTGGACAGTTGAACGAGCAGTACTTC. Protein sequence: CAISDKAGQLNEQYF. The V and J genes are TRBV10-3 and TRBJ2-7, with D perhaps matching TRBD1 (6 bases). Trimming removed 3 bases from V and 5 bases from J, with 17 bases in between. Per germline, CDR1 ENHRY and CDR2 SYGVKD. The CDR3 has 15 residues.

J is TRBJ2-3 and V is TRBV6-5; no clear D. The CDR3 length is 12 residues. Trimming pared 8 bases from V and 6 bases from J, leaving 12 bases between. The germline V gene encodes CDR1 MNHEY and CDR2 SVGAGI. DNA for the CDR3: TGTGCCAGCGTCTCTCTAGGGGATACGCAGTATTTT. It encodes CASVSLGDTQYF.

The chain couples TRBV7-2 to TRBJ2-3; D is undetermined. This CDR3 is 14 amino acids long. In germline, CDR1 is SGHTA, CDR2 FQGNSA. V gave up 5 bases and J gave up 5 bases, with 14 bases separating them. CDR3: CASSINGPGDTQYF. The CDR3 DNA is TGTGCCAGCAGCATTAACGGTCCAGGAGATACGCAGTATTTT.

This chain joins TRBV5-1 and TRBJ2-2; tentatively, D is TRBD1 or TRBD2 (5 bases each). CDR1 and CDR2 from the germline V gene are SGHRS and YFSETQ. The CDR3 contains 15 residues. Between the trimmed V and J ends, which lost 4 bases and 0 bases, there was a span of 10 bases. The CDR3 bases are TGCGCCAGCAGCCCCGGGGCCCCGAACACCGGGGAGCTGTTTTTT. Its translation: CASSPGAPNTGELFF.

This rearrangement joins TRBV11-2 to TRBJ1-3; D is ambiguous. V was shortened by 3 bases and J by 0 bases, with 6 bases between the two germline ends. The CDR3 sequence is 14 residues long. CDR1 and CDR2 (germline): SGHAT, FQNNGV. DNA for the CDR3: TGTGCCAGCAGCTTCGGAGGCTCTGGAAACACCATATATTTT. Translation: CASSFGGSGNTIYF. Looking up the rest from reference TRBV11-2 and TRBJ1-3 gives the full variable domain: EAGVAQSPRYKIIEKRQSVAFWCNPISGHATLYWYQQILGQGPKLLIQFQNNGVVDDSQLPKDRFSAERLKGVDSTLKIQPAKLEDSAVYLCASSFGGSGNTIYFGEGSWLTVV.